One sample yielded the 22 T cell receptor beta chains listed below, sequenced in a study of blood T cell repertoires in COVID-19. Some clones are missing from TCRdb's copy, which holds only in-frame ones; the method was immunoSEQ multiplex PCR. This table has more than 250,000 clones, 85% to 90% appearing once. Input material: PBMCs or T cells enriched from blood (not recorded which). These receptor sequences come from a woman between 18 and 29 years old who had recovered from COVID-19.

This clone was counted a few times. The V gene is TRBV7-9, the J gene TRBJ1-2; TRBD1 agrees at 11 bases. Germline V gives CDR1 SEHNR, CDR2 FQNEAQ (reference sequence). The CDR3 is 15 residues long. The trim removed 1 base at V and 8 bases at J, leaving 6 bases unmatched. This CDR3 is CASSLEGQGVGGYTF. The CDR3 bases are TGTGCCAGCAGCTTAGAGGGACAGGGGGTTGGCGGCTACACCTTC.

The J gene is TRBJ1-1, the V gene TRBV5-1, with D tentatively TRBD1 (6 bases). Trimming pared 0 bases from V and 6 bases from J, leaving 12 bases between. This CDR3 comprises 14 residues. The germline gives CDR1 SGHRS, CDR2 YFSETQ. The CDR3: CASSLDGQGPEAFF. CDR3 DNA: TGCGCCAGCAGCTTGGATGGGCAGGGGCCTGAAGCTTTCTTT.

The chain has TRBV18 and TRBJ1-1; 8 bases match TRBD1. V gave up 6 bases and J gave up 5 bases; unmatched junction bases: 11. The CDR3 runs to 15 residues. Germline V gives CDR1 KGHSH, CDR2 LQKENI. The CDR3 nucleotides are TGTGCCAGCTCCCCTACCGAACAGGGGGGAACTGAAGCTTTCTTT. It is translated as CASSPTEQGGTEAFF.

This clone appeared once. The J gene is TRBJ1-2, the V gene TRBV3-1 (or the pseudogene TRBV3-2); D is uncertain. This CDR3 is 15 amino acids long. Trimming took 4 bases from V and 5 from J, leaving 17 bases between them. The germline gives CDR1 LGHDT, CDR2 YNNKEL (reference sequence). For the CDR3, the DNA is TGTGCCAGCAGCCTCGGGGAGGGATCCCTTTATGGCTACACCTTC. Translation: CASSLGEGSLYGYTF.

The rearrangement uses TRBV5-1 and TRBJ2-1; D unclear. CDR1 is SGHRS, CDR2 YFSETQ, per germline. This CDR3 comprises 15 residues. V lost 4 bases, J lost 8 bases, and 19 bases lay in between. CDR3 amino acids: CASSRSIASGDEQFF. The CDR3, as DNA: TGCGCCAGCAGCCGTTCGATTGCCTCCGGAGATGAGCAGTTCTTC. The full variable domain, in which reference TRBV5-1 and TRBJ2-1 provide the parts outside the CDR3, is KAGVTQTPRYLIKTRGQQVTLSCSPISGHRSVSWYQQTPGQGLQFLFEYFSETQRNKGNFPGRFSGRQFSNSRSEMNVSTLELGDSALYLCASSRSIASGDEQFFGPGTRLTVL.

This clone was recorded once. The chain links TRBV27 to TRBJ2-1, with a tentative D call TRBD1 (5 bases). The germline V and J ends were trimmed by 4 bases and 0 bases, with 16 bases remaining between them. Germline values: CDR1 MNHEY, CDR2 SMNVEV (reference sequence). The CDR3 is 17 amino acids. CDR3 protein: CASSSRTLWGSYNEQFF. The DNA of the CDR3 is TGTGCCAGCAGTTCCCGGACATTATGGGGCTCCTACAATGAGCAGTTCTTC.

The chain couples TRBV28 to TRBJ1-1, with 7 nucleotides matching TRBD1. This CDR3 contains 16 residues. Germline trimming cut 6 bases from V and 0 bases from J; bases unmatched to any gene: 10. Germline V gene lookup returns CDR1 MDHEN and CDR2 SYDVKM. The CDR3 nucleotides are TGTGCCAGCAGCCTTTTTAGGACAGGAATGAACACTGAAGCTTTCTTT. This translates into CASSLFRTGMNTEAFF.

The V and J genes are TRBV5-1 and TRBJ2-3; 13 bases fit TRBD2. Per germline, CDR1 SGHRS and CDR2 YFSETQ. Losses at the gene ends were 3 bases for V and 2 bases for J; bases not matched to a gene: 9. The length of the CDR3 is 18 residues. This CDR3 reads CASSSRRTSGGSTDTQYF. As DNA, the CDR3 is TGCGCCAGCAGCTCCCGAAGGACTAGCGGGGGTTCCACAGATACGCAGTATTTT.

A few counts support this clone. The V and J genes are TRBV25-1 and TRBJ2-2; the D gene is possibly TRBD1 (6 bases). The CDR3 contains 16 residues. CDR1 and CDR2 (germline): MGHDK, SYGVNS. V was cut by 8 bases and J by 0 bases, with 16 bases left in between. The CDR3 reads CASANSGDPNTGELFF. The CDR3 nucleotides read TGTGCCAGCGCCAATTCAGGGGACCCGAACACCGGGGAGCTGTTTTTT.

The rearrangement uses TRBV24-1 and TRBJ1-5, with 8 bases fitting TRBD1. The length of the CDR3 is 15 residues. Germline CDR1 KGHDR, CDR2 SFDVKD. Losses at the gene ends were 5 bases for V and 2 bases for J; bases not matched to a gene: 4. CDR3 sequence (DNA): TGTGCCACCAGTGCGACAGGGGAGGGCAATCAGCCCCAGCATTTT. Translating it yields CATSATGEGNQPQHF.

This chain uses TRBV7-3 with TRBJ2-2; possibly TRBD2 for D (6 bases). The V end was cut by 2 bases, the J end by 2 bases, with 6 bases between. The V gene's germline CDR1 is SGHTA and CDR2 FQGTGA. This CDR3 is 14 amino acids long. The CDR3 coding sequence is TGTGCCAGCAGCTTAGGACTAAACACCGGGGAGCTGTTTTTT. It is translated as CASSLGLNTGELFF.

This chain joins TRBV28 and TRBJ1-2; D is perhaps TRBD1 (5 bases). Germline-derived CDR1 and CDR2 are MDHEN and SYDVKM. Trimming took 6 bases from V and 8 from J, leaving 16 bases between them. The CDR3 spans 13 residues. CDR3 DNA sequence: TGTGCCAGCAGGCCGGCCCTGGGGCACGGCTACACCTTC. Amino acid sequence: CASRPALGHGYTF.

This rearrangement joins TRBV10-3 to TRBJ1-3, with TRBD1 matching 9 bases. Germline trimming cut 6 bases from V and 4 bases from J; bases unmatched to any gene: 7. The CDR3 totals 15 residues. In germline, CDR1 is ENHRY, CDR2 SYGVKD. The chain's CDR3 is CAISGTGGSGNTIYF. For the CDR3, the DNA is TGTGCCATCAGCGGAACAGGGGGCTCGGGAAACACCATATATTTT.

The rearrangement uses TRBV21-1 and TRBJ2-1; the table's D call, TRBD2, was not checked against the DNA. TRBV21-1 is annotated as a pseudogene. This CDR3 is 16 amino acids long. DNA of the CDR3: TGTGCCAGCAGCAAAGCGGGGGGGCGAGTGTACAATGAGCAGTTCTTC. Translation: CASSKAGGRVYNEQFF.

The rearrangement uses TRBV15 and TRBJ1-2, with D perhaps TRBD1 (6 bases). Trimming shortened V by 5 bases and J by 3 bases, and 16 bases separated the two germline ends. Germline CDR1 reads LNHNV; CDR2 reads YYDKDF (reference sequence). This CDR3 region has 15 residues. CDR3 coding DNA: TGTGCCACCAGCCCAGAACAGGGATGGGACTATGGCTACACCTTC. Its translation: CATSPEQGWDYGYTF.

As concerns this clone: The junction departs from germline at one end; a sequencing error may be responsible. The gene calls are TRBV11-2 and TRBJ2-1; D gene unclear. Germline V gene sequence: CDR1 SGHAT, CDR2 FQNNGV. This CDR3 comprises 12 residues. The CDR3 reads CATSRSNNEQFF. CDR3 sequence (DNA): TGTGCCACCAGCAGGAGTAACAATGAGCAGTTCTTC.

J is TRBJ1-1 and V is TRBV5-5; the D is unclear. This CDR3 is built from 15 residues. Trimming removed 6 bases from V and 0 bases from J, with 15 bases in between. Germline V gene lookup returns CDR1 SGHKS and CDR2 YYEKEE (reference sequence). CDR3 coding DNA: TGTGCCAGCACCCAGTCGCCACAGATGAACACTGAAGCTTTCTTT. This encodes CASTQSPQMNTEAFF. Full variable domain (outside the CDR3, taken from reference TRBV5-5 and TRBJ1-1): DAGVTQSPTHLIKTRGQQVTLRCSPISGHKSVSWYQQVLGQGPQFIFQYYEKEERGRGNFPDRFSARQFPNYSSELNVNALLLGDSALYLCASTQSPQMNTEAFFGQGTRLTVV.

This sequence joins TRBV28 and TRBJ2-7, with D possibly TRBD1 on 5 matching bases. V lost 4 bases and J 4 bases, leaving 20 bases between the germline ends. Germline V gene lookup returns CDR1 MDHEN and CDR2 SYDVKM. The CDR3 has 16 amino acids. Here the CDR3 reads CASSSLTWTSLYEQYF. In nucleotides, the CDR3 is TGTGCCAGCAGTTCACTTACGTGGACATCACTGTACGAGCAGTACTTC.

The chain combines TRBV7-8 with TRBJ1-5, with TRBD1 matching over 10 bases. The V segment lost 3 bases and the J segment 4 bases; nucleotides outside the gene matches: 3. Germline-derived CDR1 and CDR2 are SGHVS and FQNEAQ. This CDR3 comprises 15 residues. This CDR3 reads CASSLGTGENQPQHF. DNA for the CDR3: TGTGCCAGCAGCTTGGGGACAGGGGAGAATCAGCCCCAGCATTTT.

The V and J genes are TRBV10-3 and TRBJ1-1; TRBD1 matches at 7 bases. After removal of 5 bases from V and 8 bases from J, the junction contained 8 bases not matched to a gene. CDR1 and CDR2 from the germline V gene are ENHRY and SYGVKD. The CDR3 is 13 residues long. The CDR3 loop reads CAISPETGREAFF. In nucleotides, the CDR3 is TGTGCCATCAGTCCCGAGACAGGGAGGGAAGCTTTCTTT.

This chain connects TRBV11-3 to TRBJ2-7, with a tentative D call TRBD1 (7 bases). The CDR3 loop spans 15 amino acids. The germline V gene encodes CDR1 SGHNT and CDR2 YENEEA. The germline V and J ends were trimmed by 5 bases and 0 bases, with 14 bases remaining between them. The CDR3 nucleotides read TGTGCCAGCAGCCCGTACAGGGGACTCTCCTACGAGCAGTACTTC. Amino acids: CASSPYRGLSYEQYF. The variable domain in full, with the rest retrieved from reference TRBV11-3 and TRBJ2-7, is EAGVVQSPRYKIIEKKQPVAFWCNPISGHNTLYWYLQNLGQGPELLIRYENEEAVDDSQLPKDRFSAERLKGVDSTLKIQPAELGDSAVYLCASSPYRGLSYEQYFGPGTRLTVT.

The CDR3 bases are TGCGCCAGCAGCTCCAACATCGGGACAGGGGATCATGGCTACACCTTC. Translating gives CASSSNIGTGDHGYTF. The rearrangement uses TRBV5-1 and TRBJ1-2; 10 positions agree with TRBD1. CDR1 SGHRS and CDR2 YFSETQ come from the germline V gene. After removal of 3 bases from V and 6 bases from J, the junction contained 11 bases not matched to a gene. This CDR3 spans 16 amino acids.